This TCR beta chain was sequenced in a study of long-term antiretroviral therapy in people with HIV. Trimming removed 6 bases from V and 7 bases from J, with 12 bases in between. Germline lookup yields CDR1 SEHNR and CDR2 FQNEAQ (reference sequence). The CDR3 has 12 residues. A v3.0 immunoSEQ assay was performed at survey level. Method: immunoSEQ multiplex PCR; TCRdb's copy keeps in-frame clones and lacks some. The sample includes tens of thousands of clones, over 75% of them seen just once. This clone was seen more than once but under ten times. This TCR derives from a man in his forties with HIV. V gene TRBV7-9 combines with J gene TRBJ1-2; D gene unclear. Sequenced here: unsorted PBMCs, sampled 3 years after starting antiretroviral therapy. Here the CDR3 DNA reads TGTGCCAGCAGTTGGGGAGAGGGTGGCTACACCTTC. Its protein product is CASSWGEGGYTF.